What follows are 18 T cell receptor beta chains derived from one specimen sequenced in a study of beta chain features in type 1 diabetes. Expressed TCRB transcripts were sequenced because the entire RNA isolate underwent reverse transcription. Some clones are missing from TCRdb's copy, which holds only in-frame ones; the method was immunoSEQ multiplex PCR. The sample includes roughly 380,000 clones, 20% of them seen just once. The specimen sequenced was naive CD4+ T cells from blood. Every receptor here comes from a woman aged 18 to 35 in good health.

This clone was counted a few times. The CDR3 here is CASRLTGVYEQYF. CDR3 DNA: TGTGCCAGCAGGCTGACAGGTGTCTACGAGCAGTACTTC. This rearrangement joins TRBV7-2 to TRBJ2-7; D may be TRBD1 (6 bases). There are 13 residues in the CDR3. V shed 6 bases and J shed 3 bases, with 12 bases lying between them. The germline CDR1 and CDR2 sequences are SGHTA and FQGNSA.

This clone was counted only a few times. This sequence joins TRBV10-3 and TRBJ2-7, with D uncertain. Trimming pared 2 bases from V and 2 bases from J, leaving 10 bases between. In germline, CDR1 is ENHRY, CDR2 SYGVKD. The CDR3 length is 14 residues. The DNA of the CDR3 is TGTGCCATCAGTGAGAGCGTTAGGACCTACGAGCAGTACTTC. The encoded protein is CAISESVRTYEQYF.

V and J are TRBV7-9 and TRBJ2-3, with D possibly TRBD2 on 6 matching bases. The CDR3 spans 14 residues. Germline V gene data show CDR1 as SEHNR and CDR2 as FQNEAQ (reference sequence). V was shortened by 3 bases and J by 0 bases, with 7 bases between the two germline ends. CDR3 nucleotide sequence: TGTGCCAGCAGCTTTGCGGGGAGCACAGATACGCAGTATTTT. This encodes CASSFAGSTDTQYF.

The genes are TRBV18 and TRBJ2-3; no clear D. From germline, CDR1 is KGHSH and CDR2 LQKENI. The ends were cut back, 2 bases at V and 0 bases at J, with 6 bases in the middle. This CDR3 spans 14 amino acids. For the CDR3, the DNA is TGTGCCAGCTCACCAGTCCAGAGCACAGATACGCAGTATTTT. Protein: CASSPVQSTDTQYF.

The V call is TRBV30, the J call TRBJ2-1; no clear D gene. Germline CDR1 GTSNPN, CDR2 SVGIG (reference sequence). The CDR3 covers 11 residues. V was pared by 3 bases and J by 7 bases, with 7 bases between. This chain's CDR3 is CAWSSGNEQFF. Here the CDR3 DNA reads TGTGCCTGGAGCTCCGGGAATGAGCAGTTCTTC.

This CDR3 reads CASSQDLSYEQYF. CDR3 coding DNA: TGTGCCAGCAGCCAAGATCTAAGCTACGAGCAGTACTTC. The gene calls are TRBV14 and TRBJ2-7; no clear D gene. Germline CDR1 is SGHDN and CDR2 is FVKESK. Trimming shortened V by 0 bases and J by 3 bases, and 6 bases separated the two germline ends. The CDR3 totals 13 residues.

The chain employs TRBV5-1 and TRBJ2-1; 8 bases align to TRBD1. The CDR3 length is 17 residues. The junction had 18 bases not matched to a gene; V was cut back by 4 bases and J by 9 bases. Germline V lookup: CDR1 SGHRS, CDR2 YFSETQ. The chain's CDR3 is CASSRGGTGAFGGEQFF. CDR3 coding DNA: TGCGCCAGCAGCCGCGGCGGGACAGGCGCCTTTGGGGGTGAGCAGTTCTTC.

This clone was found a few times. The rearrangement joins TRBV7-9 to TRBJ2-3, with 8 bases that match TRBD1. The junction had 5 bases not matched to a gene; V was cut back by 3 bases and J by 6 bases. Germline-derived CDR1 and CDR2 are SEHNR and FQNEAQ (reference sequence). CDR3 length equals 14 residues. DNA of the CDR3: TGTGCCAGCAGCTTGACAGGGGTTGTGGATACGCAGTATTTT. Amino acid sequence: CASSLTGVVDTQYF.

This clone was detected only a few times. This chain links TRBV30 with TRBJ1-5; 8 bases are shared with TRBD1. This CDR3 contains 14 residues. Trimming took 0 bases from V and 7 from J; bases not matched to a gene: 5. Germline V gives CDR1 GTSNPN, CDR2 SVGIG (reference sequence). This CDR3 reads CAWSVTGGYQPQHF. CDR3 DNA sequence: TGTGCCTGGAGTGTAACAGGGGGGTACCAGCCCCAGCATTTT. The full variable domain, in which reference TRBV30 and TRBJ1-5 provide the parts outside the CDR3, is SQTIHQWPATLVQPVGSPLSLECTVEGTSNPNLYWYRQAAGRGLQLLFYSVGIGQISSEVPQNLSASRPQDRQFILSSKKLLLSDSGFYLCAWSVTGGYQPQHFGDGTRLSIL.

The CDR3 coding sequence is TGTGCCAGCAGCTTAGCTGGACTAGCTGGAGGTGAGCAGTTCTTC. It is translated as CASSLAGLAGGEQFF. The rearrangement joins TRBV7-9 to TRBJ2-1; 8 bases map to TRBD2. The length of the CDR3 is 15 residues. Germline-derived CDR1 and CDR2 are SEHNR and FQNEAQ (reference sequence). V trimming: 0 bases; J trimming: 9 bases; junction bases outside the gene matches: 7.

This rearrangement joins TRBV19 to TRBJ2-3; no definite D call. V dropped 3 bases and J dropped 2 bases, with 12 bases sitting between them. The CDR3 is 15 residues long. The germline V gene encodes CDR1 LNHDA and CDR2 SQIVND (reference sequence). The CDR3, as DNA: TGTGCCAGTAGTATGGAACGGAGCTTCACAGATACGCAGTATTTT. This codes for CASSMERSFTDTQYF.

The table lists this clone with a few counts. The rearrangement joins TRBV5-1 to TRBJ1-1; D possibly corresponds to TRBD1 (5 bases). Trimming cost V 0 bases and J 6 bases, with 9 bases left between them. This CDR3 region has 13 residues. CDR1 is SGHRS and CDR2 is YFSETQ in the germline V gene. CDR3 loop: CASSLEPGAEAFF. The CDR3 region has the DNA TGCGCCAGCAGCTTGGAACCGGGGGCTGAAGCTTTCTTT.

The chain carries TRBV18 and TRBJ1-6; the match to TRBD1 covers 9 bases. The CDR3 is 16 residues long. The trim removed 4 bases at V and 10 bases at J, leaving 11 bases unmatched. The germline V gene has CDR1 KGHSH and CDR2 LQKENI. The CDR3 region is CASSLRPGQGESPLHF. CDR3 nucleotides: TGTGCCAGCTCACTTCGGCCGGGACAGGGAGAGTCACCCCTCCACTTT.

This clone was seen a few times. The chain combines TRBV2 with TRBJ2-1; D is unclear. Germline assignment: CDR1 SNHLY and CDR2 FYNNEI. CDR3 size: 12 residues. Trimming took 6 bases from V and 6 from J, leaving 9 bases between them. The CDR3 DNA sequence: TGTGCCAGCAGCCCTAGTGGCAATGAGCAGTTCTTC. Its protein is CASSPSGNEQFF.

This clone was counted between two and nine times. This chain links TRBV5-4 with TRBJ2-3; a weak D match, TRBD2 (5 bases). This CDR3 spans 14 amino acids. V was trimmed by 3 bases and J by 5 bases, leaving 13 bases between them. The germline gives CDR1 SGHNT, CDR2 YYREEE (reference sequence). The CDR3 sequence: CASSSRGGGDTQYF. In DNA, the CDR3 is TGTGCCAGCAGCTCCCGAGGAGGTGGAGATACGCAGTATTTT.

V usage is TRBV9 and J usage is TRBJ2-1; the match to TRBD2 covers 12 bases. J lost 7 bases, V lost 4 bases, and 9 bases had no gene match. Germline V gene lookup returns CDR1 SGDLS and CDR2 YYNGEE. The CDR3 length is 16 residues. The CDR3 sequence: CASSPRLAGVTNEQFF. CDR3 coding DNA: TGTGCCAGCAGCCCCAGACTAGCGGGAGTAACTAATGAGCAGTTCTTC.

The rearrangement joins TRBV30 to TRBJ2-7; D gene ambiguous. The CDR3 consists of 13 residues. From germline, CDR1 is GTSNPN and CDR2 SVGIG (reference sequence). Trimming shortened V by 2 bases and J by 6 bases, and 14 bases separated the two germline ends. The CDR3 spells CAWSSSHRGEQYF. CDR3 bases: TGTGCCTGGAGTTCGTCCCATCGAGGCGAGCAGTACTTC. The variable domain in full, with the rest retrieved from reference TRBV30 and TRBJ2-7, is SQTIHQWPATLVQPVGSPLSLECTVEGTSNPNLYWYRQAAGRGLQLLFYSVGIGQISSEVPQNLSASRPQDRQFILSSKKLLLSDSGFYLCAWSSSHRGEQYFGPGTRLTVT.

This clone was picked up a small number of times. The CDR3 loop reads CASSQGTGGPFSYNEQFF. CDR3 in DNA: TGCGCCAGCAGCCAAGGGACAGGGGGCCCCTTCTCCTACAATGAGCAGTTCTTC. The chain combines TRBV4-1 with TRBJ2-1; the match to TRBD1 covers 11 bases. The CDR3 is 18 residues long. Trimming took 1 base from V and 0 from J; bases not matched to a gene: 5. Germline V lookup: CDR1 MGHRA, CDR2 YSYEKL.